This T cell receptor beta chain is drawn from a study of post-analysis software for immune sequencing data. Losses at the gene ends were 4 bases for V and 8 bases for J; bases not matched to a gene: 12. In germline, CDR1 is SQVTM, CDR2 ANQGSEA. The CDR3 has 15 residues. Many counts were recorded for this clonotype. Its cognate antigen is unknown. Incorporated into the TCR beta cDNA libraries were unique molecular identifiers, which served to reduce PCR and sequencing biases. MiXCR, run by TCRdb on the PCR reads, gives a single entry per CDR3 protein. Found here are under 200,000 distinct CDR3 sequences, over 25% of them singletons; the top ten hold roughly 3.4%. Points from the study as a whole: Under F measure analysis, samples from one preparation batch co-clustered strongly. When patients were compared with controls, roughly five TRBV segments were more frequent, TRBV5-6, TRBV5-1 and TRBV20-1 among them. Controls had significantly higher normalized Chao1 diversity than multiple sclerosis patients.

The material sequenced was blood. This TCR was sampled from a girl between 2 and 17 years old with multiple sclerosis. The genes are TRBV29-1 and TRBJ2-1; 9 bases match TRBD2. The CDR3 sequence is CSVASVAGVFDEQFF. CDR3 in DNA: TGCAGCGTTGCTTCGGTAGCGGGAGTGTTCGATGAGCAGTTCTTC.